The 14 T cell receptor beta chains in this list originate from one sample, sequenced in a study of radiotherapy plus CTLA-4 blockade in lung cancer. The protocol was immunoSEQ multiplex PCR, while the TCRdb copy is restricted to in-frame clones and leaves out a portion. The repertoire holds about 38,000 clones, with about 80% as singletons. Sequencing used peripheral blood, obtained from a patient treated with radiotherapy plus ipilimumab. Every receptor here comes from a human donor with non-small cell lung cancer who had stable disease on radiotherapy plus ipilimumab.

This clone was counted a few times. V is TRBV14 and J is TRBJ1-1; D gene ambiguous. The CDR3 covers 13 residues. The ends were cut back, 5 bases at V and 4 bases at J, with 11 bases in the middle. Per the germline V gene, CDR1 is SGHDN and CDR2 is FVKESK. CDR3 coding DNA: TGTGCCAGCAGCACCCGGTCCCTCACTGAAGCTTTCTTT. Its translation: CASSTRSLTEAFF.

The chain combines TRBV29-1 with TRBJ1-4, with TRBD1 matching over 7 bases. The J segment lost 7 bases and the V segment lost 6 bases, leaving 11 bases of the junction unmatched. CDR3 length: 14 amino acids. Germline CDR1 is SQVTM and CDR2 is ANQGSEA. The CDR3: CSVLLTGRTEKLFF. The CDR3 region has the DNA TGCAGCGTACTCTTGACAGGGCGTACTGAAAAACTGTTTTTT.

The chain links TRBV27 to TRBJ1-2, with no clear D. Germline V gene lookup returns CDR1 MNHEY and CDR2 SMNVEV (reference sequence). This CDR3 spans 14 amino acids. The V end was cut by 6 bases, the J end by 1 base, with 12 bases between. As DNA, the CDR3 is TGTGCCAGCAGCCCCTCCGGGCGTAACTATGGCTACACCTTC. Its protein is CASSPSGRNYGYTF.

The chain has TRBV5-1 and TRBJ1-2; possibly TRBD1 for D (6 bases). There are 13 residues in the CDR3. The V end was cut by 4 bases, the J end by 3 bases, with 10 bases between. CDR1 SGHRS and CDR2 YFSETQ come from the germline V gene. The CDR3 DNA reads TGCGCCAGCAGCCTGGGGGGCGACTATGGCTACACCTTC. Translating it yields CASSLGGDYGYTF.

This sequence joins TRBV5-4 and TRBJ1-2, with TRBD1 matching over 10 bases. V shed 3 bases and J 4 bases; nucleotides not matched to a gene: 9. CDR1 is SGHNT and CDR2 is YYREEE in the germline V gene (reference sequence). The CDR3 loop spans 16 amino acids. The CDR3 DNA reads TGTGCCAGCAGCTCTGGGCCGGGACAGGGGTCCTATGGCTACACCTTC. It encodes CASSSGPGQGSYGYTF.

This rearrangement joins TRBV21-1 to TRBJ2-7. TRBV21-1 is a pseudogene locus. The CDR3 is made up of 13 amino acids. The CDR3, as DNA: TGTGCCAGCATCGCTATGGTAGGAAGGGGACCCTTCTTC. Residues: CASIAMVGRGPFF.

The J gene is TRBJ1-2, the V gene TRBV18, with a weak D call TRBD1 (6 bases). V lost 4 bases and J lost 4, with 13 bases in between. Germline assignment: CDR1 KGHSH and CDR2 LQKENI. The CDR3 sequence is 14 residues long. The CDR3 reads CASSLRGGGYGYTF. As DNA, the CDR3 is TGTGCCAGCTCACTGCGTGGGGGCGGCTATGGCTACACCTTC.

Turning to this clone: Other nucleotide sequences from this sample produce the same CDR3. V gene TRBV18 combines with J gene TRBJ1-5, with TRBD1 as a possible D gene (6 bases). Trimming removed 9 bases at V and 5 bases at J, with 17 bases between. The CDR3 has 14 residues. Per germline, CDR1 KGHSH and CDR2 LQKENI. This CDR3 reads CASSRGRQDQPQHF. The CDR3 DNA is TGTGCCAGTTCCCGGGGGAGACAGGATCAGCCCCAGCATTTT.

J is TRBJ1-1 and V is TRBV5-5; perhaps TRBD1 as D (6 bases). V was clipped by 5 bases and J by 6 bases, with 11 bases between them. CDR1 SGHKS and CDR2 YYEKEE come from the germline V gene (reference sequence). The CDR3 totals 12 residues. The CDR3 region is CASSAGGPEAFF. For the CDR3, the DNA is TGTGCCAGCAGTGCGGGGGGCCCTGAAGCTTTCTTT.

The V and J genes are TRBV30 and TRBJ2-2; perhaps TRBD1 as D (6 bases). This CDR3 is built from 15 residues. V lost 3 bases and J 4 bases, leaving 15 bases between the germline ends. Germline CDR1 and CDR2: GTSNPN and SVGIG (reference sequence). DNA for the CDR3: TGTGCCTGGAGGACCACAGGGATTTCCACCGGGGAGCTGTTTTTT. It yields the protein CAWRTTGISTGELFF.

The V gene is TRBV6-1, the J gene TRBJ1-1; the match to TRBD1 covers 7 bases. V shed 4 bases, J shed 0 bases, and the junction held 8 bases outside the gene matches. The length of the CDR3 is 16 residues. CDR1 and CDR2 from the germline V gene are MNHNS and SASEGT. The CDR3 protein is CASSARQGGVNTEAFF. The CDR3, as DNA: TGTGCCAGCAGTGCACGGCAGGGGGGGGTGAACACTGAAGCTTTCTTT.

By share of the sample, this clone is medium-sized. The chain has TRBV5-6 and TRBJ1-5; no firm D call. CDR3 size: 14 residues. Germline assignment: CDR1 SGHDT and CDR2 YYEEEE. V dropped 1 base and J dropped 5 bases, with 10 bases sitting between them. The chain's CDR3 is CASSLRPGDQPQHF. In DNA form, the CDR3 reads TGTGCCAGCAGCTTGAGGCCAGGCGATCAGCCCCAGCATTTT.

This chain uses TRBV7-9 with TRBJ1-2; maybe TRBD1 (5 bases). This CDR3 region has 16 residues. Trimming left V 1 base short and J 6 bases short, with 18 bases between. In germline, CDR1 is SEHNR, CDR2 FQNEAQ (reference sequence). DNA of the CDR3: TGTGCCAGCAGCTTAGAGTGGGGCACTCGTTCGGATGGCTACACCTTC. Its protein product is CASSLEWGTRSDGYTF.

This chain joins TRBV11-3 and TRBJ1-3; 7 nucleotides match TRBD1. Looked up from germline, CDR1 is SGHNT and CDR2 is YENEEA. The CDR3 is 16 residues long. With V trimmed by 5 bases and J by 3 bases, 10 bases remained unmatched. CDR3: CASSAGQSHLGNTIYF. CDR3 DNA sequence: TGTGCCAGCAGCGCGGGACAGTCCCACCTTGGAAACACCATATATTTT.